The sequence of this TCR beta chain was determined in a study of identical twins. Template switching added a universal primer site, and cDNA bore unique molecular identifiers. TCRdb processed the 5' RACE reads anew with MiXCR; each CDR3 protein has one entry. Here the sample spans roughly 690,000 distinct CDR3 sequences, 21% being singletons. V was trimmed by 4 bases and J by 2 bases, leaving 9 bases between them. The CDR3 has 13 amino acids. Regarding this clonotype: The antigen remains undetermined.

General study points: Sequences that were beta out-of-frame showed weaker excess twin sharing. Invariant MAIT and iNKT cells may have partly biased zero-insertion analyses. The study reached conclusions through statistical analysis that was cross-sectional, not following the same donors.

This same sample was also taken into another study, of T cells expressing NK-cell markers.

Sequencing was performed on PBMCs. The chain has TRBV12-3 or TRBV12-4 and TRBJ2-7; no reliable D call. This clonotype was sampled from a young woman in good health. This CDR3 reads CASSWGGTYEQYF. Written as DNA, the CDR3 is TGTGCCAGCAGTTGGGGTGGAACCTACGAGCAGTACTTC.